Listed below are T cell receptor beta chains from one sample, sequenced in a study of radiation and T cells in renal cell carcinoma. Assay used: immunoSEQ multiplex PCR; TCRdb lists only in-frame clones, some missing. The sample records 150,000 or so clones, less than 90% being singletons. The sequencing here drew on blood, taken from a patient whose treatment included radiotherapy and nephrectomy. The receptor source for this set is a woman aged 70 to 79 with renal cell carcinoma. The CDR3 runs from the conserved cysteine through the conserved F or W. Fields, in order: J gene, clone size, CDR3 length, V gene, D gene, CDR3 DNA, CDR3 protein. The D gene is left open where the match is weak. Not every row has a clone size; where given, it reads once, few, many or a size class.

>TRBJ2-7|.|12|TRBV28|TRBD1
TGTGCCAGCAGCCGGGACAGGTCCGAGCAGTACTTC
CASSRDRSEQYF
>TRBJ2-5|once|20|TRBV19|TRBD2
TGTGCCAGTAGTATGGGAAAACGTCTAGCGGGGGGCCGCCTACAAGAGACCCAGTACTTC
CASSMGKRLAGGRLQETQYF
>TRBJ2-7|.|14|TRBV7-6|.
TGTGCCAGCAGCTTAGTGTCAGGGAATTCCGAGCAGTACTTC
CASSLVSGNSEQYF
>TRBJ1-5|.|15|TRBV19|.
TGTGCCAGTAGTACGTCTCCGGGGAGCAATCAGCCCCAGCATTTT
CASSTSPGSNQPQHF
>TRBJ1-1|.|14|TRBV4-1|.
TGCGCCAGCAGCCAGGTACTTTCCGGGGATGAAGCTTTCTTT
CASSQVLSGDEAFF
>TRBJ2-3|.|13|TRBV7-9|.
TGTGCCAGCAGCCCTGACGACACAGATACGCAGTATTTT
CASSPDDTDTQYF
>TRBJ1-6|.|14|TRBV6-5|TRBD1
TGTGCCAGCACTGGGGACAGGGGGCGTTCACCCCTCCACTTT
CASTGDRGRSPLHF
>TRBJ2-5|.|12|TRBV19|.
TGTGCCAGTAGTGATTACCAAGAGACCCAGTACTTC
CASSDYQETQYF
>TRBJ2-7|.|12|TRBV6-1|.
TGTGCCAGCTCGATCTCGGGGGTCGAGCAGTACTTC
CASSISGVEQYF
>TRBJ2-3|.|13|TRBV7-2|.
TGTGCCAGCAGCTCTGCTAGCACAGATACGCAGTATTTT
CASSSASTDTQYF
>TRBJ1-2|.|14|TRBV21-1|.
TGTGCCAGGGACCGGGGACAGGACACCTCTGGCTACACCTTC
CARDRGQDTSGYTF
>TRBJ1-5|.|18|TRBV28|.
TGTGCCAGCAGCTTACCATCAGGGATGAGGGTACTCAATCAGCCCCAGCATTTT
CASSLPSGMRVLNQPQHF
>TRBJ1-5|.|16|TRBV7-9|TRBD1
TGTGCCAGCAGCCCGGACTTGACAGGGTACCATCAGCCCCAGCATTTT
CASSPDLTGYHQPQHF
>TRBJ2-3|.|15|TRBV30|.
TGTGCCTGGAGCCCGCCGGGACAAAAATTGTATACGCAGTATTTT
CAWSPPGQKLYTQYF
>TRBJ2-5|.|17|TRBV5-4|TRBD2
TGTGCCAGCAGCTCCGCTAGCGGGGGGGCCCTCGGTGAGACCCAGTACTTC
CASSSASGGALGETQYF
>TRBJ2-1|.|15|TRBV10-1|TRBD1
TGCGCCAGCAGCATGCGACAGGGGTCCTACAATGAGCAGTTCTTC
CASSMRQGSYNEQFF
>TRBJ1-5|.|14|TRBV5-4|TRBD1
TGTGCCAGCAGCTTACAGGGGGGGAATCAGCCCCAGCATTTT
CASSLQGGNQPQHF
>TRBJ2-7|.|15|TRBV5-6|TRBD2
TGTGCCAGCAGCACGGGACTAGCGGGCTCCTACGAGCAGTACTTC
CASSTGLAGSYEQYF
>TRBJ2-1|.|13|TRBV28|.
TGTGCCAGCAGTGATAGACTCGGCGATGAGCAGTTCTTC
CASSDRLGDEQFF
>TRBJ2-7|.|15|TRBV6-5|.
TGTGCCAGCATCCCGGGTAGAAGGGGCTCCTACGAGCAGTACTTC
CASIPGRRGSYEQYF
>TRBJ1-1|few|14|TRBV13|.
TGTGCCAGCAGCCGTCCGACAGGGAACACTGAAGCTTTCTTT
CASSRPTGNTEAFF
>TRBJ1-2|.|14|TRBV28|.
TGTGCCAGCAGTTTACCGGGCGGTAACTATGGCTACACCTTC
CASSLPGGNYGYTF